This T cell receptor beta chain was found in a study of blood T cell repertoires in COVID-19. Across the whole study: Samples taken during acute and convalescent COVID-19 were collected in the United States, Italy and Spain.

Germline trimming cut 1 base from V and 9 bases from J; bases unmatched to any gene: 7. CDR1 and CDR2 (germline): MNHEY, SMNVEV (reference sequence). The CDR3 runs 15 residues. The repertoire was sequenced with immunoSEQ multiplex PCR; TCRdb's copy has only in-frame clones and lacks some. Of approximately 300,000 clones in the sample, just under 90% were seen once. The clonotype originates from a woman in her twenties or thirties who had recovered from COVID-19. This chain joins TRBV27 and TRBJ2-1; TRBD2 matches at 9 bases. Sequencing was carried out using PBMCs or T cells enriched from blood (not recorded which). In DNA, the CDR3 is TGTGCCAGCAGTTTATGGGGGCGGGAGGGGAGTGAGCAGTTCTTC. As protein: CASSLWGREGSEQFF.